The 26 T cell receptor beta chains reported below all come from one sample, sequenced in a study of cytomegalovirus exposure and HLA in healthy donors. Amplification used 60 Vbeta primers and 13 Jbeta primers. Assay: immunoSEQ multiplex PCR; the TCRdb copy retains only in-frame clones and omits some. The table has roughly 180,000 clones, about four fifths seen once. Specimen: PBMCs. These receptor sequences come from a woman in her thirties in good health and CMV-seropositive.

The CDR3 coding sequence is TGTGCCAGCAGGCAAACCAGCTCCTACGAGCAGTACTTC. Translation: CASRQTSSYEQYF. The chain couples TRBV5-6 to TRBJ2-7; D gene uncertain. V was shortened by 5 bases and J by 0 bases, with 9 bases between the two germline ends. This CDR3 is built from 13 residues. CDR1 is SGHDT and CDR2 is YYEEEE in the germline V gene.

The chain couples TRBV19 to TRBJ2-3; 11 nucleotides line up with TRBD2. From germline, CDR1 is LNHDA and CDR2 SQIVND (reference sequence). The CDR3 sequence is 17 residues long. Trimming cost V 5 bases and J 0 bases; bases outside gene matches: 7. The CDR3 DNA reads TGTGCCAGTAGTCTTGTAGCGGGAGGGCCGAGCACAGATACGCAGTATTTT. Its translation is CASSLVAGGPSTDTQYF.

This rearrangement joins TRBV10-2 to TRBJ2-7; 9 bases match TRBD1. The CDR3 consists of 14 residues. Germline V gives CDR1 WSHSY, CDR2 SAAADI. The V and J ends lost 5 bases and 6 bases, in that order; junction bases with no gene match: 8. The CDR3 DNA reads as TGCGCCAGCAGTTTACAGGGGGCTGGGGGCGAGCAGTACTTC. It encodes CASSLQGAGGEQYF.

This clone was recorded once. The J gene is TRBJ2-7, the V gene TRBV5-6; D gene uncertain. Germline CDR1 is SGHDT and CDR2 is YYEEEE. CDR3 length equals 11 residues. Deletions cut 4 bases from V and 2 bases from J, with 4 bases between. The CDR3 nucleotides read TGTGCCAGCAGCACTACCTACGAGCAGTACTTC. It codes for CASSTTYEQYF. The entire variable domain, with the rest obtained from reference TRBV5-6 and TRBJ2-7, is as follows: DAGVTQSPTHLIKTRGQQVTLRCSPKSGHDTVSWYQQALGQGPQFIFQYYEEEERQRGNFPDRFSGHQFPNYSSELNVNALLLGDSALYLCASSTTYEQYFGPGTRLTVT.

The V gene is TRBV2, the J gene TRBJ2-6; 7 positions match TRBD2. The CDR3 runs 18 residues. J was trimmed by 1 base and V by 8 bases; bases with no gene match: 14. The germline V gene encodes CDR1 SNHLY and CDR2 FYNNEI. In DNA, the CDR3 is TGTGCCAGCTTTGGCCGGGAGGATGAGGGATCTGGGGCCAACGTCCTGACTTTC. It translates to CASFGREDEGSGANVLTF.

In regard to this clone: The same CDR3 can be traced to other DNA sequences in this sample. This chain joins TRBV9 and TRBJ1-5; D ambiguous. The germline gives CDR1 SGDLS, CDR2 YYNGEE. The CDR3 runs 13 residues. V lost 0 bases to trimming and J lost 4 bases, with 5 bases between them. DNA of the CDR3: TGTGCCAGCAGCGTAGGCGTTAATCAGCCCCAGCATTTT. Protein: CASSVGVNQPQHF.

The J gene is TRBJ2-7, the V gene TRBV7-6, with unresolved D. Trimming removed 2 bases at V and 7 bases at J, with 6 bases between. Germline V CDR1 and CDR2: SGHVS, FNYEAQ. This CDR3 is 11 amino acids long. The DNA of the CDR3 is TGTGCCAGCAGCTTATTCGGTGAGCAGTACTTC. Residues: CASSLFGEQYF.

The chain carries TRBV4-3 and TRBJ1-6; D gene unclear. The CDR3 runs 15 residues. Germline CDR1 is LGHNA and CDR2 is YSLEER. V lost 1 base and J lost 0, with 4 bases in between. The chain's CDR3 is CASSQVNSYNSPLHF. The CDR3 DNA reads as TGCGCCAGCAGCCAAGTCAACTCCTATAATTCACCCCTCCACTTT.

This clone was seen more than once but under ten times. The chain is built from TRBV28 and TRBJ1-5; D may be TRBD1 (5 bases). V was trimmed by 3 bases and J by 6 bases, leaving 12 bases between them. The germline gives CDR1 MDHEN, CDR2 SYDVKM. The CDR3 is 14 amino acids. CDR3 bases: TGTGCCAGCAGTTTGATCCAGGGAGGTCAGCCCCAGCATTTT. The encoded protein is CASSLIQGGQPQHF.

V gene TRBV5-1 combines with J gene TRBJ2-3; 9 nucleotides line up with TRBD1. The CDR3 loop spans 15 amino acids. Germline V gene sequence: CDR1 SGHRS, CDR2 YFSETQ. The junction had 6 bases not matched to a gene; V was cut back by 4 bases and J by 3 bases. CDR3 DNA: TGCGCCAGCAGCCAGGACAGGGGTCGGACAGATACGCAGTATTTT. Encoded protein: CASSQDRGRTDTQYF.

The rearrangement uses TRBV9 and TRBJ2-1, with TRBD2 identical over 8 bases. Germline V gene lookup returns CDR1 SGDLS and CDR2 YYNGEE. The CDR3 spans 15 residues. Unmatched junction bases numbered 8, after V lost 0 bases and J lost 9 bases. The CDR3 DNA follows: TGTGCCAGCAGCGTAGTCGGGACTAGTATACTTGAGCAGTTCTTC. Its protein is CASSVVGTSILEQFF.

The rearrangement links TRBV5-1 to TRBJ1-1, with D uncertain. Trimming took 0 bases from V and 5 from J, leaving 8 bases between them. This CDR3 is 13 amino acids long. Germline CDR1 and CDR2: SGHRS and YFSETQ. Here the CDR3 DNA reads TGCGCCAGCAGCTTGGTTGGAGAGACTGAAGCTTTCTTT. Protein sequence: CASSLVGETEAFF.

The rearrangement uses TRBV7-2 and TRBJ2-7; TRBD1 matches 9 bases. With 7 bases clipped from V and 8 bases from J, the junction kept 18 bases outside the gene matches. The CDR3 is 16 amino acids. Germline V gene lookup returns CDR1 SGHTA and CDR2 FQGNSA. CDR3 bases: TGTGCCAGCATCCCGAAATCGGGCACAGGGGGCGAGAAGCAGTACTTC. This gives the protein CASIPKSGTGGEKQYF. The full variable domain, in which reference TRBV7-2 and TRBJ2-7 provide the parts outside the CDR3, is GAGVSQSPSNKVTEKGKDVELRCDPISGHTALYWYRQSLGQGLEFLIYFQGNSAPDKSGLPSDRFSAERTGGSVSTLTIQRTQQEDSAVYLCASIPKSGTGGEKQYFGPGTRLTVT.

This rearrangement joins TRBV5-6 to TRBJ2-7, with a weak D call TRBD2 (6 bases). The CDR3 runs to 15 residues. Germline V lookup: CDR1 SGHDT, CDR2 YYEEEE. V gave up 3 bases and J gave up 2 bases, with 15 bases separating them. The chain's CDR3 is CASSSGVMRAYEQYF. CDR3 bases: TGTGCCAGCAGCTCGGGGGTTATGCGGGCCTACGAGCAGTACTTC.

V is TRBV4-3 and J is TRBJ2-7; 10 bases agree with TRBD2. Germline V gene data show CDR1 as LGHNA and CDR2 as YSLEER. The trim removed 2 bases at V and 1 base at J, leaving 5 bases unmatched. This CDR3 region has 16 residues. This CDR3 is CASSQSSSGGSYEQYF. CDR3 bases: TGCGCCAGCAGCCAAAGCTCTAGCGGGGGTTCCTACGAGCAGTACTTC.

A note on this clone: Sequence at one end of the junction differs from germline and may be a read error. The chain joins TRBV7-7 to TRBJ2-1, with 9 positions matching TRBD1. The CDR3 totals 15 residues. Germline CDR1 reads SSHAT; CDR2 reads FNYEAQ (reference sequence). This chain's CDR3 is CASSQGQGLGNEQFF. In DNA form, the CDR3 reads TGTGCTAGCAGCCAGGGACAGGGATTGGGCAATGAGCAGTTCTTC.

The rearrangement links TRBV5-1 to TRBJ2-1; 7 positions match TRBD2. J was trimmed by 5 bases and V by 1 base; bases with no gene match: 12. Per the germline V gene, CDR1 is SGHRS and CDR2 is YFSETQ. The CDR3 sequence is 17 residues long. CDR3 sequence (DNA): TGCGCCAGCAGCTTGTTACTAGCGCTCCTCGAGAACAATGAGCAGTTCTTC. Translated: CASSLLLALLENNEQFF.

The V call is TRBV28, the J call TRBJ1-2; perhaps TRBD1 as D (6 bases). The CDR3 runs to 14 residues. Germline values: CDR1 MDHEN, CDR2 SYDVKM. V lost 11 bases and J lost 4, with 20 bases in between. The CDR3 nucleotides read TGTGCCTTGGACAGAAAAGGGTCCCCCTATGGCTACACCTTC. This encodes CALDRKGSPYGYTF.

The chain recombines TRBV19 with TRBJ2-1, with 9 bases lining up with TRBD2. The germline CDR1 and CDR2 sequences are LNHDA and SQIVND (reference sequence). The length of the CDR3 is 17 residues. Trimming took 5 bases from V and 0 from J; bases not matched to a gene: 8. CDR3: CASSLSRGGLSYNEQFF. Written as DNA, the CDR3 is TGTGCCAGTAGTCTCTCGCGGGGGGGCCTCTCCTACAATGAGCAGTTCTTC.

This clone was observed a single time. The V gene is TRBV19, the J gene TRBJ1-5, with TRBD1 as a possible D gene (5 bases). The CDR3 contains 16 residues. In germline, CDR1 is LNHDA, CDR2 SQIVND (reference sequence). Trimming pared 5 bases from V and 4 bases from J, leaving 18 bases between. The CDR3 is CASSLQGTAANQPQHF. The CDR3 DNA is TGTGCCAGTAGTCTTCAGGGAACGGCAGCAAATCAGCCCCAGCATTTT.

The gene calls are TRBV6-6 and TRBJ1-3; no firm D call. CDR3 length equals 15 residues. Germline V gene lookup returns CDR1 MNHNY and CDR2 SVGAGI (reference sequence). The V end lost 0 bases, the J end lost 0 bases, and 6 bases lay between the germline ends. The CDR3 bases are TGTGCCAGCAGTTACTCGGGGAGCTCTGGAAACACCATATATTTT. Translated: CASSYSGSSGNTIYF.

This chain joins TRBV6-5 and TRBJ1-2, with 9 positions matching TRBD1. Germline values: CDR1 MNHEY, CDR2 SVGAGI. The trim removed 4 bases at V and 3 bases at J, leaving 9 bases unmatched. The CDR3 spans 16 residues. DNA of the CDR3: TGTGCCAGCAGTTCTTACACCCGGGACAGGGACTATGGCTACACCTTC. This gives the protein CASSSYTRDRDYGYTF.

The genes are TRBV5-1 and TRBJ2-1; 8 positions agree with TRBD1. Germline lookup yields CDR1 SGHRS and CDR2 YFSETQ. J was trimmed by 8 bases and V by 3 bases; bases with no gene match: 10. The CDR3 is 15 amino acids. CDR3 sequence: CASSYGAGGSYEQFF. The CDR3 bases are TGCGCCAGCAGCTATGGGGCAGGGGGCAGCTATGAGCAGTTCTTC. The full variable domain, with the rest looked up from reference TRBV5-1 and TRBJ2-1, is KAGVTQTPRYLIKTRGQQVTLSCSPISGHRSVSWYQQTPGQGLQFLFEYFSETQRNKGNFPGRFSGRQFSNSRSEMNVSTLELGDSALYLCASSYGAGGSYEQFFGPGTRLTVL.

This clone was seen just once. The rearrangement uses TRBV19 and TRBJ2-7, with D perhaps TRBD2 (6 bases). Trimming shortened V by 3 bases and J by 2 bases, and 11 bases separated the two germline ends. CDR1 is LNHDA, CDR2 SQIVND, per germline (reference sequence). This CDR3 is built from 14 residues. The CDR3, as DNA: TGTGCCAGTAGTATGGGGAGGCCCCCCTACGAGCAGTACTTC. It encodes CASSMGRPPYEQYF.

This clone was counted a few times. The V and J genes are TRBV7-2 and TRBJ2-7, with D unresolved. V dropped 4 bases and J dropped 0 bases, with 4 bases sitting between them. There are 12 residues in the CDR3. From germline, CDR1 is SGHTA and CDR2 FQGNSA. The chain's CDR3 is CASSYYSYEQYF. DNA for the CDR3: TGTGCCAGCAGCTACTACTCCTACGAGCAGTACTTC.

This rearrangement joins TRBV7-2 to TRBJ1-1; D not certain. Germline V CDR1 and CDR2: SGHTA, FQGNSA. V dropped 5 bases and J dropped 8 bases, with 18 bases sitting between them. CDR3 length equals 14 residues. The CDR3 here is CASSPRSQRKEAFF. CDR3 coding DNA: TGTGCCAGCAGCCCCCGGTCACAGAGAAAGGAAGCTTTCTTT. Together with reference TRBV7-2 and TRBJ1-1, the CDR3 gives the full variable domain: GAGVSQSPSNKVTEKGKDVELRCDPISGHTALYWYRQSLGQGLEFLIYFQGNSAPDKSGLPSDRFSAERTGGSVSTLTIQRTQQEDSAVYLCASSPRSQRKEAFFGQGTRLTVV.